One and the same sample provided the 6 T cell receptor beta chains below, sequenced in a study of T cell repertoires in cytomegalovirus infection. TCRdb reprocessed the reads via MiXCR and lists one record per CDR3 protein. The sample records around 280,000 distinct CDR3 sequences, 9.6% being singletons. Sequenced input: PBMCs. These receptors all stem from a human donor in good health (CMV status not recorded). Some clones in this sample may be carry-over from other donors' samples.

This chain uses TRBV28 with TRBJ2-5, with 9 bases aligning to TRBD2. From germline, CDR1 is MDHEN and CDR2 SYDVKM. After removal of 5 bases from V and 4 bases from J, the junction contained 17 bases not matched to a gene. The CDR3 covers 18 residues. DNA for the CDR3: TGTGCCAGCAGTCCCTGGGGCGGGGGGGTGCCCTCTGGAGAGACCCAGTACTTC. It yields the protein CASSPWGGGVPSGETQYF. Using reference TRBV28 and TRBJ2-5 for the parts outside the CDR3, the full variable domain is DVKVTQSSRYLVKRTGEKVFLECVQDMDHENMFWYRQDPGLGLRLIYFSYDVKMKEKGDIPEGYSVSREKKERFSLILESASTNQTSMYLCASSPWGGGVPSGETQYFGPGTRLLVL.

The table lists this clonotype with a few counts. This chain uses TRBV6-5 with TRBJ2-3; TRBD2 matches 9 bases. The CDR3 has 14 residues. The junction had 5 bases not matched to a gene; V was cut back by 5 bases and J by 5 bases. The germline gives CDR1 MNHEY, CDR2 SVGAGI. CDR3 nucleotide sequence: TGTGCCAGCAGTCGCGGGGGGGGCGAAGATACGCAGTATTTT. Amino acids: CASSRGGGEDTQYF.

Many counts were recorded for this clonotype. V usage is TRBV5-4 and J usage is TRBJ2-1; unclear D gene. V lost 4 bases to trimming and J lost 2 bases, with 10 bases between them. The CDR3 runs 14 residues. Germline V gives CDR1 SGHNT, CDR2 YYREEE (reference sequence). The DNA for the CDR3 is TGTGCCAGCAGCCCCTCGTCGACCTACAATGAGCAGTTCTTC. Translation gives CASSPSSTYNEQFF.

CDR3 loop: CASSREGNSGANVLTF. CDR3 DNA sequence: TGTGCCAGTAGTAGGGAAGGGAACTCTGGGGCCAACGTCCTGACTTTC. This sequence joins TRBV19 and TRBJ2-6; D call uncertain. Trimming removed 4 bases at V and 0 bases at J, with 10 bases between. CDR1 and CDR2 (germline): LNHDA, SQIVND (reference sequence). The CDR3 totals 16 residues. The full variable domain, its missing parts supplied by reference TRBV19 and TRBJ2-6, is DGGITQSPKYLFRKEGQNVTLSCEQNLNHDAMYWYRQDPGQGLRLIYYSQIVNDFQKGDIAEGYSVSREKKESFPLTVTSAQKNPTAFYLCASSREGNSGANVLTFGAGSRLTVL.

This clonotype has only a few counts. The chain joins TRBV20-1 to TRBJ1-5; D may be TRBD1 (5 bases). V dropped 5 bases and J dropped 0 bases, with 11 bases sitting between them. Looked up from germline, CDR1 is DFQATT and CDR2 is SNEGSKA (reference sequence). The CDR3 runs to 14 residues. This chain's CDR3 is CSADEGHSNQPQHF. The CDR3 bases are TGCAGTGCTGATGAGGGGCATAGCAATCAGCCCCAGCATTTT.

This clonotype showed up many times. The chain has TRBV20-1 and TRBJ2-7; no firm D call. The CDR3 totals 13 residues. Germline values: CDR1 DFQATT, CDR2 SNEGSKA (reference sequence). V lost 1 base and J 0 bases, leaving 7 bases between the germline ends. For the CDR3, the DNA is TGCAGTGCTAGAGCCCCCAGCTCCTACGAGCAGTACGTC. Its translation is CSARAPSSYEQYV.